These 8 T cell receptor beta chains share one sample of origin, sequenced in a study of cytomegalovirus exposure and HLA in healthy donors. PCR amplification relied on 60 Vbeta primers (plus 13 Jbeta primers). Profiling relied on immunoSEQ multiplex PCR, and the TCRdb table lists in-frame clones only, not all of them. The sample comprises about 160,000 clones, 77% of which are singletons, and over 2.5% rests with the top ten. The source material was PBMCs. All receptors come from a woman in her thirties or forties in good health and CMV-seropositive.

The chain combines TRBV19 with TRBJ2-2; 10 nucleotides match TRBD2. V was pared by 9 bases and J by 3 bases, with 4 bases of the junction left unmatched. The germline V gene encodes CDR1 LNHDA and CDR2 SQIVND (reference sequence). CDR3 length: 14 amino acids. CDR3 sequence reads: CASKRGGDTGELFF. The CDR3 DNA reads as TGTGCCAGCAAGCGGGGGGGAGACACCGGGGAGCTGTTTTTT.

There are a few counts of this clone. The rearrangement links TRBV30 to TRBJ1-2; tentative D call: TRBD1 (5 bases). V was pared by 1 base and J by 4 bases, with 10 bases between. The CDR3 is 13 amino acids. Germline values: CDR1 GTSNPN, CDR2 SVGIG (reference sequence). CDR3 sequence reads: CAWSEGASYGYTF. CDR3 DNA: TGTGCCTGGAGTGAAGGGGCCAGCTATGGCTACACCTTC. The full variable domain, rest sourced from reference TRBV30 and TRBJ1-2, is SQTIHQWPATLVQPVGSPLSLECTVEGTSNPNLYWYRQAAGRGLQLLFYSVGIGQISSEVPQNLSASRPQDRQFILSSKKLLLSDSGFYLCAWSEGASYGYTFGSGTRLTVV.

As concerns this clone: At one of its ends the junction is not consistent with the germline gene, which may arise from a read error. V is TRBV25-1 and J is TRBJ1-5, with 10 bases that match TRBD1. There are 18 residues in the CDR3. Germline assignment: CDR1 MGHDK and CDR2 SYGVNS. The CDR3 nucleotides are TGTACCAGCACTCCGGGACAGGGGCACCTTAATAGCAATCAGCCCCAGCATTTT. The encoded protein is CTSTPGQGHLNSNQPQHF.

The genes are TRBV14 and TRBJ2-4; D is perhaps TRBD2 (6 bases). The germline gives CDR1 SGHDN, CDR2 FVKESK. V shed 4 bases and J shed 5 bases, with 9 bases lying between them. The CDR3 is 13 residues long. The CDR3 DNA reads TGTGCCAGCAGCCTGGGACTCCAAAACATTCAGTACTTC. Protein sequence: CASSLGLQNIQYF.

The V call is TRBV28, the J call TRBJ1-2; no definite D call. Looked up from germline, CDR1 is MDHEN and CDR2 is SYDVKM. The germline V and J ends were trimmed by 6 bases and 5 bases, with 19 bases remaining between them. The length of the CDR3 is 15 residues. CDR3 residues: CASSLNTAGTYGYTF. CDR3 nucleotide sequence: TGTGCCAGCAGCCTAAACACGGCGGGTACTTATGGCTACACCTTC.

V usage is TRBV10-2 and J usage is TRBJ1-5; the match to TRBD1 covers 10 bases. The germline gives CDR1 WSHSY, CDR2 SAAADI. The CDR3 contains 17 residues. After removal of 4 bases from V and 1 base from J, the junction contained 7 bases not matched to a gene. CDR3 in amino acids: CASSGAGTGASNQPQHF. The DNA of the CDR3 is TGCGCCAGCAGTGGGGCAGGGACAGGGGCGAGCAATCAGCCCCAGCATTTT.

This clone was seen at least ten times. The V and J genes are TRBV5-6 and TRBJ2-7; unclear D gene. Trimming removed 0 bases from V and 6 bases from J, with 4 bases in between. Per germline, CDR1 SGHDT and CDR2 YYEEEE. The CDR3 runs 11 residues. CDR3 loop: CASSLASEQYF. DNA for the CDR3: TGTGCCAGCAGCTTGGCTAGCGAGCAGTACTTC.

The CDR3 DNA is TGCGCCAGCAGCCAAGGGACTAGCGGGTATCGAGAGACCCAGTACTTC. It translates to CASSQGTSGYRETQYF. This sequence joins TRBV4-3 and TRBJ2-5; 11 bases line up with TRBD2. Germline V lookup: CDR1 LGHNA, CDR2 YSLEER. The CDR3 contains 16 residues. V shed 1 base, J shed 4 bases, and the junction held 5 bases outside the gene matches.